This TCR beta chain was documented in a study of T cells in Graves' hyperthyroidism and ophthalmopathy. TCR beta CDR3 region amplification was performed from RNA transcripts. Initially, a first-round RT-PCR of the TCR CDR3 employed the HTBI primer set. TCRdb re-called the multiplex PCR reads with MiXCR, one entry per CDR3 protein. The sample comprises under 450,000 distinct CDR3 sequences, roughly 12% of which are singletons, and around 20% rests with the top ten. The CDR3 sequence is 14 residues long. Germline V gene data show CDR1 as SGHTA and CDR2 as FQGNSA. The germline V and J ends were trimmed by 7 bases and 2 bases, with 14 bases remaining between them. Patients aged 18 to 65 had newly diagnosed hyperthyroidism lasting under 2 months. The PBMCs studied were ones that came from roughly 11 ml fresh peripheral blood.

The material sequenced was blood. The sequence was collected from a man younger than 45 with Graves' hyperthyroidism that later progressed to Graves' ophthalmopathy. The chain links TRBV7-2 to TRBJ1-2; D uncertain. The chain's CDR3 is CASTAQRGNYGYTF. CDR3 bases: TGTGCCAGCACCGCCCAACGGGGAAACTATGGCTACACCTTC.